The 10 T cell receptor beta chains given below trace back to one sample, sequenced in a study of OX40 agonist ivuxolimab in advanced cancers. Library preparation employed the immunoSEQ multiplex PCR assay. Entries here come from immuneACCESS through TCRdb and include only in-frame sequences with V and J called. Some clones fail to appear in such tables; in the studies checked, an unresolved V gene covers under half of the shortfall, and the cause of the remainder is unknown. The sample table holds approximately 69,000 clones, of which roughly 84% were seen once. The ten largest clonotypes hold roughly 8% of the sample. The input for sequencing was CD4+ or CD8+ T cells sorted from blood, taken in a trial of the OX40 agonist ivuxolimab. The receptors stem from an adult with an advanced solid tumor such as melanoma, head and neck, liver or kidney cancer.

The chain employs TRBV7-9 and TRBJ1-3, with 8 bases that match TRBD1. CDR1 and CDR2 (germline): SEHNR, FQNEAQ (reference sequence). There are 15 residues in the CDR3. With 6 bases clipped from V and 0 bases from J, the junction kept 4 bases outside the gene matches. The DNA of the CDR3 is TGTGCCAGCAGTATAACAGGGGGCTCTGGAAACACCATATATTTT. As protein: CASSITGGSGNTIYF.

The chain joins TRBV5-1 to TRBJ2-3; D not certain. This CDR3 has 15 residues. Germline CDR1 SGHRS, CDR2 YFSETQ. Trimming took 1 base from V and 4 from J, leaving 13 bases between them. The CDR3 is CASSLYPSGADTQYF. The CDR3 nucleotides are TGCGCCAGCAGCTTGTACCCTAGTGGCGCAGATACGCAGTATTTT.

The chain recombines TRBV11-3 with TRBJ2-7; a weak D match, TRBD1 (5 bases). Germline V gives CDR1 SGHNT, CDR2 YENEEA. The CDR3 sequence is 15 residues long. V was clipped by 2 bases and J by 3 bases, with 14 bases between them. The CDR3 DNA reads as TGTGCCAGCAGCTTATCCCCAGGGCCGGTCTACGAGCAGTACTTC. Protein product: CASSLSPGPVYEQYF.

This chain joins TRBV7-2 and TRBJ1-6, with 9 bases lining up with TRBD1. CDR1 and CDR2 (germline): SGHTA, FQGNSA. V gave up 7 bases and J gave up 9 bases; unmatched junction bases: 13. The CDR3 runs to 16 residues. CDR3 in DNA: TGTGCCAGCACCCCAGGGGACAGGGTGACATCTTCACCCCTCCACTTT. It is translated as CASTPGDRVTSSPLHF.

CDR3 bases: TGTGCCAGCAGCCTGGGGACAGTTGAAGCTTTCTTT. It is translated as CASSLGTVEAFF. The chain recombines TRBV13 with TRBJ1-1, with 7 bases identical to TRBD1. The CDR3 contains 12 residues. Germline trimming cut 5 bases from V and 7 bases from J; bases unmatched to any gene: 4. CDR1 is PRHDT and CDR2 is FYEKMQ in the germline V gene (reference sequence).

The chain combines TRBV12-5 with TRBJ1-1; the match to TRBD1 covers 10 bases. The CDR3 loop spans 15 amino acids. Per the germline V gene, CDR1 is LGHNT and CDR2 is FRNRAP. After removal of 4 bases from V and 1 base from J, the junction contained 3 bases not matched to a gene. The CDR3 nucleotides read TGTGCTAGTGGTTGGGGGGACAGGGGGAACACTGAAGCTTTCTTT. Encoded protein: CASGWGDRGNTEAFF.

This chain links TRBV7-9 with TRBJ2-6, with 7 bases that match TRBD1. The germline gives CDR1 SEHNR, CDR2 FQNEAQ (reference sequence). The V segment lost 4 bases and the J segment 1 base; nucleotides outside the gene matches: 4. CDR3 length: 16 amino acids. In DNA form, the CDR3 reads TGTGCCAGCAGCTGGGGACAGCCATCTGGGGCCAACGTCCTGACTTTC. It translates to CASSWGQPSGANVLTF.

The chain recombines TRBV7-2 with TRBJ2-1; 9 bases match TRBD2. J lost 7 bases, V lost 5 bases, and 9 bases had no gene match. Germline loops: CDR1 SGHTA, CDR2 FQGNSA. The CDR3 contains 15 residues. In nucleotides, the CDR3 is TGTGCCAGCAGCCGCGGGAGGGCCTCGGAAAATGAGCAGTTCTTC. Protein sequence: CASSRGRASENEQFF.

The chain is built from TRBV7-3 and TRBJ2-2, with a tentative D call TRBD1 (5 bases). CDR1 and CDR2 (germline): SGHTA, FQGTGA. V dropped 4 bases and J dropped 3 bases, with 6 bases sitting between them. The CDR3 loop spans 13 amino acids. The CDR3 loop is CASSSGYTGELFF. The DNA of the CDR3 is TGTGCCAGCAGCTCAGGGTACACCGGGGAGCTGTTTTTT.

This clone was observed a single time. The CDR3 coding sequence is TGTGCCAGCAGTTTAACCATGAACACTGAAGCTTTCTTT. Protein product: CASSLTMNTEAFF. The J gene is TRBJ1-1, the V gene TRBV28; D gene ambiguous. CDR1 is MDHEN and CDR2 is SYDVKM in the germline V gene. This CDR3 contains 13 residues. Trimming took 2 bases from V and 0 from J, leaving 4 bases between them.